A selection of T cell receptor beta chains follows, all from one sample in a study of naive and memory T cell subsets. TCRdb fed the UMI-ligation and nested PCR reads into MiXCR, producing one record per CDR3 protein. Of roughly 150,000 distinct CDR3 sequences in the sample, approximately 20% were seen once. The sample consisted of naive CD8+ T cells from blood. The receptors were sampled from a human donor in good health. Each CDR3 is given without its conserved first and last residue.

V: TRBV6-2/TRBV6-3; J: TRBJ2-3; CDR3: ASSPDYTDTQY
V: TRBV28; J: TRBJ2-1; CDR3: ASSLGLADYNEQF
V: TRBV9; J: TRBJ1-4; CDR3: ASSPDGFNEKLF
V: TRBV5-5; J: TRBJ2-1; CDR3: ASSRAGGTYNEQF
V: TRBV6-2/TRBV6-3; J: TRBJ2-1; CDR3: ASQQGGSYNEQF
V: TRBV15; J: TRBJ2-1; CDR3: ATSRDPGLGNEQF
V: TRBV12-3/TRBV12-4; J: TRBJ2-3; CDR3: ASSFHTDTQY
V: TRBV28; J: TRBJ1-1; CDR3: ASSPRSSDRELVNTEAF
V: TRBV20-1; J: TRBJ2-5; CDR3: SASKSGRAYETQY
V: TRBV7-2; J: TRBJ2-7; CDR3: ASSLSPAGEQY
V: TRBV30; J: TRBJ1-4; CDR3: AWSGGTGNEKLF
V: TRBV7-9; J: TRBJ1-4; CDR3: ASRPDRTPSEKLF
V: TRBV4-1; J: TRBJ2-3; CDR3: ASSQVPGRKADTQY
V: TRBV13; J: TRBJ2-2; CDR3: ASSTDLTGGNTGELF
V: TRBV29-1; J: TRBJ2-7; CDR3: SVEGLGTYEQY
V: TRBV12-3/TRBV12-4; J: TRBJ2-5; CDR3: ASSESGGGARETQY
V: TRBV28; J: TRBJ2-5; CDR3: ASSFWAGGETQY
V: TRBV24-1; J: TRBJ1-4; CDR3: ATSEGQGISTATNEKLF
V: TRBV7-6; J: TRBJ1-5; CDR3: ASSPQGGNQPQH
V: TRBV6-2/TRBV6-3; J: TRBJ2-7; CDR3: ASSRTGETYEQY
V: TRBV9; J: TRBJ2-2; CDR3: ASSVRPGTGTGELF
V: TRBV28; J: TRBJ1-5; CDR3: ASSLYSNRVFNQPQH
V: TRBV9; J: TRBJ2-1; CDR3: ASSVPLEASGGPHNEQF
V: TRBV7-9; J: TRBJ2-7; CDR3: ASSLVGGRAREQY
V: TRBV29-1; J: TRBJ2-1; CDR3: SATGWGVGSAANNEQF
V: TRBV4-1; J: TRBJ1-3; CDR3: ASSQGRSSGNTIY
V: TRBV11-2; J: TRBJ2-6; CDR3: ASSRDRFSGANVLT